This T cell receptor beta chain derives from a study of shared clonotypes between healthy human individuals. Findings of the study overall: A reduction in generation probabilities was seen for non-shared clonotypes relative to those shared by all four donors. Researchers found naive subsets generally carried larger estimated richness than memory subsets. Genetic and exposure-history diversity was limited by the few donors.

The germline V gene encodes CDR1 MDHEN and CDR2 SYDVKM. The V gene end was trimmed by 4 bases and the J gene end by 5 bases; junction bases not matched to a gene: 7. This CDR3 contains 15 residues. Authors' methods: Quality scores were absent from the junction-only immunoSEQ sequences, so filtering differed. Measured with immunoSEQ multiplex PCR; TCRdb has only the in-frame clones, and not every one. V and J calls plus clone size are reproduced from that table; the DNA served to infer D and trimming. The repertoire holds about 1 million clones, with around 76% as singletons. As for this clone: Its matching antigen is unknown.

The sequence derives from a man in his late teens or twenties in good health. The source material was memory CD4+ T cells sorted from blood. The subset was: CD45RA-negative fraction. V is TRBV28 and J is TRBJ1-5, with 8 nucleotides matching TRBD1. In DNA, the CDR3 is TGTGCCAGCAGTTCCAGGGGGCGCCTTGATCAGCCCCAGCATTTT. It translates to CASSSRGRLDQPQHF.